This record looks at one TCR beta chain sequence and its context. Researchers took RNA transcripts and amplified TCR beta CDR3 regions from them. Second-round multiplex PCR came after a first-round RT-PCR that employed HTBI primers. TCRdb fed the multiplex PCR reads into MiXCR, producing one record per CDR3 protein. The table has 650,000 to 900,000 distinct CDR3 sequences, about 44% seen once. Each donor who had ophthalmopathy showed moderate-to-severe activity, a CAS of ≥3, a NOSPECS of ≥4, and a duration under 3 months. If patients had other autoimmune diseases, uncontrolled infections, pregnancy or lactation, they were excluded. It was from about 9.1 ml of fresh peripheral blood that the PBMCs came. This specimen comes from a study of Graves' ophthalmopathy and Graves' hyperthyroidism. Study as a whole: Sampling took place at initial diagnosis, with peripheral blood obtained before any treatment.

This TCR came from an adult man with Graves' ophthalmopathy. The sample was peripheral blood.

CDR3 protein: CSARWAGSIETQYF. The DNA of the CDR3 is TGCAGTGCTAGGTGGGCGGGGTCTATCGAGACCCAGTACTTC. The chain combines TRBV20-1 with TRBJ2-5; D is possibly TRBD2 (6 bases). Deletions cut 3 bases from V and 5 bases from J, with 16 bases between. The germline CDR1 and CDR2 sequences are DFQATT and SNEGSKA (reference sequence). The CDR3 loop spans 14 amino acids.